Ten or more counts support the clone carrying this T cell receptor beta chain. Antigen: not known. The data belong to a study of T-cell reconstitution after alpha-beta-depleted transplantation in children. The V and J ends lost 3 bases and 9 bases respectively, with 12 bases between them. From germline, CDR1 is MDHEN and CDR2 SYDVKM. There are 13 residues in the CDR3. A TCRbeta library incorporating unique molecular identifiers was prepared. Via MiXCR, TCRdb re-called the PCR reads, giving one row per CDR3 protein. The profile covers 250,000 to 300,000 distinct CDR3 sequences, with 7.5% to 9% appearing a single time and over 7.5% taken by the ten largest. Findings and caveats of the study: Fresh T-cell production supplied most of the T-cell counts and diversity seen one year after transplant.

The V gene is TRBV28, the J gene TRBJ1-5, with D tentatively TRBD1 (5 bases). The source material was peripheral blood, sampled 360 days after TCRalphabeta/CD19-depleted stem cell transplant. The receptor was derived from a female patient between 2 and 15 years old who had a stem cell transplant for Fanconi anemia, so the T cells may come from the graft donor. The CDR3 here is CASSFREGPPQHF. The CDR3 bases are TGTGCCAGCAGTTTCCGGGAGGGGCCGCCCCAGCATTTT.